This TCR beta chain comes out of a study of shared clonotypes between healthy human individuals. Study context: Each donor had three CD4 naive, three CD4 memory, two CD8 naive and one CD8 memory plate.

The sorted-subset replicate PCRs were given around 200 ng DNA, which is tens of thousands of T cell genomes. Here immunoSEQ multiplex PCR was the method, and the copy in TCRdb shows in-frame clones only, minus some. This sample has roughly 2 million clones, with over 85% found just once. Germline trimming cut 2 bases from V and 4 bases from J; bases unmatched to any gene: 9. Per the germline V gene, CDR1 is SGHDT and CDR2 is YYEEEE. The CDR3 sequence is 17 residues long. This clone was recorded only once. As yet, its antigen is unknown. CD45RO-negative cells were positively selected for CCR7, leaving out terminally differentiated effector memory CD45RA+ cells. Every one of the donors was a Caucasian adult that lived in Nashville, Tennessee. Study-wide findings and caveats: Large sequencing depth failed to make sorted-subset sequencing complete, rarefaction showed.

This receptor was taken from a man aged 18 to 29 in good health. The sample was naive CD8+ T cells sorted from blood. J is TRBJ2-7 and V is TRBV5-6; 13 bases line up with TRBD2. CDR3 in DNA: TGTGCCAGCAGCTTCTGGACTAGCGGGAGCGAGGGGTACGAGCAGTACTTC. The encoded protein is CASSFWTSGSEGYEQYF.